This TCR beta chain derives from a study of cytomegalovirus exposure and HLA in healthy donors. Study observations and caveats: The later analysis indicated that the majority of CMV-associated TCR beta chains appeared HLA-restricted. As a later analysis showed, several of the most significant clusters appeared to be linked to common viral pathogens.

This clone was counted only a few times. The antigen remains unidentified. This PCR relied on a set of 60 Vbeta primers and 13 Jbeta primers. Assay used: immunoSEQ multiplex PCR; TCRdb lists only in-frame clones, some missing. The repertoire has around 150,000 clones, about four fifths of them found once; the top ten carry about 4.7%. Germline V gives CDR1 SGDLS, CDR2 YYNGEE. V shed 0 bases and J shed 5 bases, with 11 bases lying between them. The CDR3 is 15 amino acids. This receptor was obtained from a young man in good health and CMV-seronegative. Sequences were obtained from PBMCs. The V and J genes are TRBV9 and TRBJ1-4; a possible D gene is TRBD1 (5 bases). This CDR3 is CASSVGGGGNEKLFF. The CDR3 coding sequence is TGTGCCAGCAGCGTAGGGGGGGGAGGGAATGAAAAACTGTTTTTT.